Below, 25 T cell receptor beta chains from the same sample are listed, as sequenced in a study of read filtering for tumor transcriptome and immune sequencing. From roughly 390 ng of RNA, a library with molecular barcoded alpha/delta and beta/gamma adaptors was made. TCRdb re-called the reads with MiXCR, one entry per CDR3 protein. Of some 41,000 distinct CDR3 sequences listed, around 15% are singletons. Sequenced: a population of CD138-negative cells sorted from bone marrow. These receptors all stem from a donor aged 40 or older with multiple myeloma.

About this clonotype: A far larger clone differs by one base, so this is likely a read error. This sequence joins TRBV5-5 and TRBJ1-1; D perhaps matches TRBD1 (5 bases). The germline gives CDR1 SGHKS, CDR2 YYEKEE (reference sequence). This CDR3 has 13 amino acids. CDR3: CAGSFDRNTEAFF. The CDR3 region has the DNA TGTGCCGGCAGCTTTGACAGGAACACTGAAGCTTTCTTT.

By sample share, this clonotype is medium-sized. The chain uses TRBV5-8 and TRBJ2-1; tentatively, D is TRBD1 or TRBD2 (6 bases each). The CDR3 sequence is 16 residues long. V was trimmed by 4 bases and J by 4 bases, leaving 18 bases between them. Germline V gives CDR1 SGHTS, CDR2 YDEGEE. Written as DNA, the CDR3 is TGTGCCAGCAGCCAAGATAGGGGGGAGCTGTACAATGAGCAGTTCTTC. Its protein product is CASSQDRGELYNEQFF.

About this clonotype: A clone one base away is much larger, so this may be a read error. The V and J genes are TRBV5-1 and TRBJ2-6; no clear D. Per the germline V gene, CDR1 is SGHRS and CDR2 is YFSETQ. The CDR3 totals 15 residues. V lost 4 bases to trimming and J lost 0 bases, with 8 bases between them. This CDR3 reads CASSSRYSGANVLTF. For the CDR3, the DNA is TGCGCCAGCAGCAGCCGGTACTCTGGGGCCAACGTCCTGACTTTC.

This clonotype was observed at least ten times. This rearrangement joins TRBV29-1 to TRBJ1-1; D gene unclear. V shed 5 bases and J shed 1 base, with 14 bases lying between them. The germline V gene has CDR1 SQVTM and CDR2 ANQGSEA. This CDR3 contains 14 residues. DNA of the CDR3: TGCAGCGTTCACATCCCAGAGAGGAACACTGAAGCTTTCTTT. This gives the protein CSVHIPERNTEAFF.

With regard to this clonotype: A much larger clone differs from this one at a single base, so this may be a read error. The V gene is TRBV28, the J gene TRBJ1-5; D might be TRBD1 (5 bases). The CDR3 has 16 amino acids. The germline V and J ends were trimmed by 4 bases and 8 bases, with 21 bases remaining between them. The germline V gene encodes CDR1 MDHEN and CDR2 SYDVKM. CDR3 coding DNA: TGTGCCAGCAGTTCCCCTGTGGGGATGGGAGGGGAGCCCCAGCATTTT. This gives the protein CASSSPVGMGGEPQHF. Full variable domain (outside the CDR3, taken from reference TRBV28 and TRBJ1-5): DVKVTQSSRYLVKRTGEKVFLECVQDMDHENMFWYRQDPGLGLRLIYFSYDVKMKEKGDIPEGYSVSREKKERFSLILESASTNQTSMYLCASSSPVGMGGEPQHFGDGTRLSIL.

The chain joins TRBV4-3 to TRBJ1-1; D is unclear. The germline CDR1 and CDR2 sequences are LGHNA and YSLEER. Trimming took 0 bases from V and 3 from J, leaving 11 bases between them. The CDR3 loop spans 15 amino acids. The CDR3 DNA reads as TGCGCCAGCAGCCAAGAGGAGACTCAGGACACTGAAGCTTTCTTT. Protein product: CASSQEETQDTEAFF.

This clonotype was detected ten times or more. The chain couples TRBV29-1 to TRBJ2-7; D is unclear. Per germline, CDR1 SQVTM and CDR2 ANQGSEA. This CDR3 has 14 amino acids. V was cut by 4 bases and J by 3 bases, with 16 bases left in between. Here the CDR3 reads CSVVLAEVSYEQYF. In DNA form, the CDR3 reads TGCAGCGTTGTCTTGGCAGAGGTAAGCTACGAGCAGTACTTC.

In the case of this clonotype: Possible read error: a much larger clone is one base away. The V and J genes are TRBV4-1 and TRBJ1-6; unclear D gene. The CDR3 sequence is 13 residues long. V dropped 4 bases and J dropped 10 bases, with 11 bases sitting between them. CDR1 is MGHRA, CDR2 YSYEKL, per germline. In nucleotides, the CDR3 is TGCGCCAGCAGCCTAGTCCTGGTCTCACCCCTCCACTTT. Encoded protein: CASSLVLVSPLHF.

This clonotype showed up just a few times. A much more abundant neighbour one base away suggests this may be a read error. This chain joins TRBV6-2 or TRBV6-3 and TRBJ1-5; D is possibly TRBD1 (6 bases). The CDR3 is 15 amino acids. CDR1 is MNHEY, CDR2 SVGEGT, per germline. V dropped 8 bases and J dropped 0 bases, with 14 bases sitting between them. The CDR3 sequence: CASGRTDYSNQPQHF. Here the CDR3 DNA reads TGTGCCAGCGGTCGGACAGACTATAGCAATCAGCCCCAGCATTTT.

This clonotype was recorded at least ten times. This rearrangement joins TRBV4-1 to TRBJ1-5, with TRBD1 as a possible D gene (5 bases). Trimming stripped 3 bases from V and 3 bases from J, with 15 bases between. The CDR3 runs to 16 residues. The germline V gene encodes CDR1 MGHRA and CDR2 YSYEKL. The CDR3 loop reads CASSHTFRGPNQPQHF. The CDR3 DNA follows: TGCGCCAGCAGCCATACTTTTCGGGGCCCCAATCAGCCCCAGCATTTT.

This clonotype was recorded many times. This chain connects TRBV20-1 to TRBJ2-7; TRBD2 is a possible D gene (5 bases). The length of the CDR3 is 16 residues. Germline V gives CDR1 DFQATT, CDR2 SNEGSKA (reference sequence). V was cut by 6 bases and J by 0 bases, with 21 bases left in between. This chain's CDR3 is CSALYPSSLSSYEQYF. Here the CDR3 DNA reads TGCAGTGCCCTATATCCTAGCTCATTAAGCTCCTACGAGCAGTACTTC.

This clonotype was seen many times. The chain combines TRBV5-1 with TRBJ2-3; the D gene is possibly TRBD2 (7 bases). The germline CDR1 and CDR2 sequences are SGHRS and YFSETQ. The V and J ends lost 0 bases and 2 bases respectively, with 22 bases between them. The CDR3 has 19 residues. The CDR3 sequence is CASSLAGQLVAGSTDTQYF. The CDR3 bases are TGCGCCAGCAGCTTGGCCGGACAGCTTGTAGCGGGCTCCACAGATACGCAGTATTTT.

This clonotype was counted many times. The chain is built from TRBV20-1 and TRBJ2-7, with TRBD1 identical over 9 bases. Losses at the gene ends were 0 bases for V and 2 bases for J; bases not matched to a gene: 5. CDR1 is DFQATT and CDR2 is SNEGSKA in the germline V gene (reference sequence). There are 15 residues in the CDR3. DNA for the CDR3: TGCAGTGCTAGAGACGGGACAGGGAGCGCCTACGAGCAGTACTTC. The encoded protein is CSARDGTGSAYEQYF.

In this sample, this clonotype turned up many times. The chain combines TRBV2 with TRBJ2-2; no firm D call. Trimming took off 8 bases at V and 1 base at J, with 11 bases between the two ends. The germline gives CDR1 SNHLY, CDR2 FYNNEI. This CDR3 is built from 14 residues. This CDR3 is CASGKQRNTGELFF. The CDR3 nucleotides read TGTGCCAGCGGAAAACAGCGGAACACCGGGGAGCTGTTTTTT.

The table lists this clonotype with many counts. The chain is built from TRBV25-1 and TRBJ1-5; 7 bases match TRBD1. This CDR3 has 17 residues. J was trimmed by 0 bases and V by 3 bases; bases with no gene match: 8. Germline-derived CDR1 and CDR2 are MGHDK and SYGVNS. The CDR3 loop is CASSEVDREDSNQPQHF. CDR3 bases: TGTGCCAGCAGTGAGGTCGACAGGGAAGATAGCAATCAGCCCCAGCATTTT. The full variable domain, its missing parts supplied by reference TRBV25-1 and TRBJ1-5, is EADIYQTPRYLVIGTGKKITLECSQTMGHDKMYWYQQDPGMELHLIHYSYGVNSTEKGDLSSESTVSRIRTEHFPLTLESARPSHTSQYLCASSEVDREDSNQPQHFGDGTRLSIL.

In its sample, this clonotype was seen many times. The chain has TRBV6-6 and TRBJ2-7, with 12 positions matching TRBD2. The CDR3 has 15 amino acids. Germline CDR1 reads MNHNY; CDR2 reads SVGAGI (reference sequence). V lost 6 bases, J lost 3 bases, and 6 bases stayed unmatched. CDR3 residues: CASSGTSGRSYEQYF. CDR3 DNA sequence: TGTGCCAGCAGCGGAACTAGCGGGAGGAGCTACGAGCAGTACTTC.

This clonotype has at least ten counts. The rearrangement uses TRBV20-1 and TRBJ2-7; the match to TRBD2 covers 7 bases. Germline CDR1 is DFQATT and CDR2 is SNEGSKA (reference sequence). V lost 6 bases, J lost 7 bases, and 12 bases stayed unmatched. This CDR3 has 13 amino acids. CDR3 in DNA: TGCAGTGCCAGGGCGGGAGATCCGGGAGAGCAGTACTTC. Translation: CSARAGDPGEQYF.

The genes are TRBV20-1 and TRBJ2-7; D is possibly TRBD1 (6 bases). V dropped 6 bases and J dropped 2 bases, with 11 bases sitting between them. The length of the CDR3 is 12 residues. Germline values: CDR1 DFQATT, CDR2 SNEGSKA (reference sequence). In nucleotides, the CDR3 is TGCAGTGCCAGGGGTTCGACCTACGAGCAGTACTTC. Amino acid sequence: CSARGSTYEQYF.

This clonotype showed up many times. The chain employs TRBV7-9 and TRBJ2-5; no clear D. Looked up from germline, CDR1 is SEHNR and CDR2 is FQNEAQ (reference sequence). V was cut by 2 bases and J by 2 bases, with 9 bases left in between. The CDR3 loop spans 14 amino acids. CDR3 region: CASSLFFPQETQYF. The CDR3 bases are TGTGCCAGCAGCTTATTTTTCCCTCAAGAGACCCAGTACTTC. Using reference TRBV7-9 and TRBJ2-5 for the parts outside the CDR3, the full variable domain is DTGVSQNPRHKITKRGQNVTFRCDPISEHNRLYWYRQTLGQGPEFLTYFQNEAQLEKSRLLSDRFSAERPKGSFSTLEIQRTEQGDSAMYLCASSLFFPQETQYFGPGTRLLVL.

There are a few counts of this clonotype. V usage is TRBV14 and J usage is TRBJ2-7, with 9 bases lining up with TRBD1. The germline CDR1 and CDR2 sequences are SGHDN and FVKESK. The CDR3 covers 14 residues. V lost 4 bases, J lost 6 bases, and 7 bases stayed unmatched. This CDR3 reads CASSPMDRGGEQYF. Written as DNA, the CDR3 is TGTGCCAGCAGCCCAATGGACAGGGGTGGCGAGCAGTACTTC.

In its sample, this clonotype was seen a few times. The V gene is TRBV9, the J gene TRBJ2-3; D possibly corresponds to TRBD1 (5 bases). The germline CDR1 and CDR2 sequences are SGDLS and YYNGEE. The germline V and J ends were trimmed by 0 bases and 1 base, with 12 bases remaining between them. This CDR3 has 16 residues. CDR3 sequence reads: CASSVDKGHGTDTQYF. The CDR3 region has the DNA TGTGCCAGCAGCGTAGACAAGGGGCATGGCACAGATACGCAGTATTTT.

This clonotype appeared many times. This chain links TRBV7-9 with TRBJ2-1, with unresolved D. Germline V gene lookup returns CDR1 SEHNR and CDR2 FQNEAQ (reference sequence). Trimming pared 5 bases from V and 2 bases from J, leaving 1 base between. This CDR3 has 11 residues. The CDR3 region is CASSPYNEQFF. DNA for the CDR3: TGTGCCAGCAGCCCCTACAATGAGCAGTTCTTC.

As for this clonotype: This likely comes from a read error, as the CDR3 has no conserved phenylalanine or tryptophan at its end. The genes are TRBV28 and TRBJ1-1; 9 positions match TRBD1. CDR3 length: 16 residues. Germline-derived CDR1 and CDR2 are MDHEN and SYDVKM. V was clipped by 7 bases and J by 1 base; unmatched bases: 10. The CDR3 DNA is TGTGCCAGCACGCCCGGGACAGGGAAGGGGAACACTGAAGCTTTCATT. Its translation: CASTPGTGKGNTEAFI.

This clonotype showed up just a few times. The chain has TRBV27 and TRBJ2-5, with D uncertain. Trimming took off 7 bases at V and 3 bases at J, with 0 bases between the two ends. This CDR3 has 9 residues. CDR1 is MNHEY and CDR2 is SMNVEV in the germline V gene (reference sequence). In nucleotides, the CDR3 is TGTGCCAGCAAAGAGACCCAGTACTTC. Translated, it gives CASKETQYF.

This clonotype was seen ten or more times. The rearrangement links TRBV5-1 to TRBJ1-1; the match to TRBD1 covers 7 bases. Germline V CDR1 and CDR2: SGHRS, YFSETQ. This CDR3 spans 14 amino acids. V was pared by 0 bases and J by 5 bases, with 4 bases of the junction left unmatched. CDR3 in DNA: TGCGCCAGCAGCTTGGTGGCAGGGGGAACTGAAGCTTTCTTT. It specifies CASSLVAGGTEAFF.